Included here is one T cell receptor beta chain sequence, with context. What it binds is not known. CDR1 MNHNS and CDR2 SASEGT come from the germline V gene. The CDR3 is made up of 12 amino acids. V was cut by 4 bases and J by 4 bases, with 6 bases left in between. This sample was included in a study of T cell responses to AZD1222 COVID-19 vaccine. Study-wide background: Timing groups of about 4 and about 12 weeks for second doses were pooled. Overall study findings and caveats: Vaccine-associated CD4 TCRs ranged over spike, dominating at 160-218 and 743-854. It was only five to seven AZD1222 recipients who were seropositive at baseline. Donor demographics were predominantly white British with a female majority; clonal diversity may be underestimated.

Sequencing used immunoSEQ multiplex PCR; TCRdb keeps in-frame clones, though not all of them. The sample shows 60,000 or so clones, more than 65% of them seen only once. The V call is TRBV6-1, the J call TRBJ2-3; a possible D gene is TRBD2 (6 bases). This sample comprised peripheral blood, obtained on day 0 of AZD1222 vaccination. The origin of this receptor is an adult in good health. Here the CDR3 DNA reads TGTGCCAGCAGTGGGGAGGCAGATACGCAGTATTTT. The encoded protein is CASSGEADTQYF.